Shown below are 18 T cell receptor beta chains from a single sample sequenced in a study of T cell responses to AZD1222 COVID-19 vaccine. Clones were read by immunoSEQ multiplex PCR, and TCRdb kept only the in-frame ones, dropping some. Among 50,000 or so clones listed, 80% to 90% were seen once. The sample consisted of peripheral blood, taken on day 0 of AZD1222 vaccination. Receptors were obtained from an adult in good health.

This chain connects TRBV4-1 to TRBJ1-3, with TRBD1 matching 10 bases. This CDR3 region has 19 residues. V was pared by 1 base and J by 2 bases, with 11 bases of the junction left unmatched. From germline, CDR1 is MGHRA and CDR2 YSYEKL. CDR3 protein: CASSQAPPGQGMPGNTIYF. CDR3 nucleotides: TGCGCCAGCAGCCAAGCCCCCCCGGGACAGGGGATGCCTGGAAACACCATATATTTT.

This chain connects TRBV7-2 to TRBJ2-3; D is unclear. Trimming shortened V by 4 bases and J by 6 bases, and 11 bases separated the two germline ends. The CDR3 length is 13 residues. From germline, CDR1 is SGHTA and CDR2 FQGNSA. The CDR3 region has the DNA TGTGCCAGCAGCTCGCGCCCAGAGGATACGCAGTATTTT. Amino acid sequence: CASSSRPEDTQYF.

V and J are TRBV18 and TRBJ1-4, with D perhaps TRBD1 (5 bases). The CDR3 is made up of 15 amino acids. The V gene's germline CDR1 is KGHSH and CDR2 LQKENI. Trimming pared 2 bases from V and 8 bases from J, leaving 15 bases between. The CDR3 sequence is CASSPGGTPEEKLFF. The CDR3 DNA reads TGTGCCAGCTCACCAGGGGGGACCCCGGAGGAAAAACTGTTTTTT.

This sequence joins TRBV5-1 and TRBJ1-5; D call uncertain. V was trimmed by 2 bases and J by 4 bases, leaving 7 bases between them. Germline CDR1 is SGHRS and CDR2 is YFSETQ. The length of the CDR3 is 13 residues. The CDR3 nucleotides are TGCGCCAGCAGCTTCGGTCTTAATCAGCCCCAGCATTTT. As protein: CASSFGLNQPQHF.

In DNA, the CDR3 is TGTGCCAGCAGTGAATCTAGCGGGAGGTTGGCAGATACGCAGTATTTT. It translates to CASSESSGRLADTQYF. V and J are TRBV2 and TRBJ2-3; 11 nucleotides line up with TRBD2. The germline V gene encodes CDR1 SNHLY and CDR2 FYNNEI. V trimming: 2 bases; J trimming: 4 bases; junction bases outside the gene matches: 5. The CDR3 is 16 amino acids.

CDR3 sequence reads: CASSQVLSGGHEQYF. The DNA of the CDR3 is TGCGCCAGCAGCCAAGTTCTTTCAGGGGGACACGAGCAGTACTTC. J is TRBJ2-7 and V is TRBV4-1, with 7 bases fitting TRBD1. The CDR3 totals 15 residues. The V gene end was trimmed by 1 base and the J gene end by 5 bases; junction bases not matched to a gene: 8. Per the germline V gene, CDR1 is MGHRA and CDR2 is YSYEKL.

The chain links TRBV9 to TRBJ2-2; TRBD2 matches at 8 bases. The CDR3 runs 16 residues. Looked up from germline, CDR1 is SGDLS and CDR2 is YYNGEE. Trimming cost V 0 bases and J 4 bases; bases outside gene matches: 5. This CDR3 reads CASSVAAGATTGELFF. The DNA of the CDR3 is TGTGCCAGCAGCGTAGCAGCGGGAGCTACCACCGGGGAGCTGTTTTTT.

In this sample, this clone turned up once. The chain carries TRBV5-4 and TRBJ1-6, with TRBD1 matching over 8 bases. Per the germline V gene, CDR1 is SGHNT and CDR2 is YYREEE (reference sequence). The V gene end was trimmed by 5 bases and the J gene end by 8 bases; junction bases not matched to a gene: 6. The CDR3 has 14 amino acids. As DNA, the CDR3 is TGTGCCAGCAGTCCTGGACAGGGTTATTCACCCCTCCACTTT. Amino acids: CASSPGQGYSPLHF.

V usage is TRBV10-3 and J usage is TRBJ2-3; D gene uncertain. The germline V and J ends were trimmed by 5 bases and 3 bases, with 6 bases remaining between them. Germline CDR1 ENHRY, CDR2 SYGVKD. The CDR3 covers 12 residues. The CDR3 loop is CAISSRTDTQYF. DNA of the CDR3: TGTGCCATCAGTAGTCGGACAGATACGCAGTATTTT.

The chain recombines TRBV11-3 with TRBJ2-7; D not resolved. The CDR3 totals 12 residues. Trimming removed 0 bases at V and 9 bases at J, with 9 bases between. The germline gives CDR1 SGHNT, CDR2 YENEEA. This CDR3 reads CASSLEPAVQYF. CDR3 DNA: TGTGCCAGCAGCTTAGAACCCGCAGTGCAGTACTTC.

The CDR3: CASRGNNQPQHF. The CDR3 nucleotides are TGTGCCAGCAGAGGCAACAATCAGCCCCAGCATTTT. The chain combines TRBV6-6 with TRBJ1-5; D gene unclear. This CDR3 is 12 amino acids long. Trimming took 6 bases from V and 3 from J, leaving 6 bases between them. CDR1 and CDR2 from the germline V gene are MNHNY and SVGAGI (reference sequence).

This chain uses TRBV7-3 with TRBJ2-2; unclear D gene. Trimming pared 0 bases from V and 0 bases from J, leaving 8 bases between. This CDR3 has 16 amino acids. CDR1 SGHTA and CDR2 FQGTGA come from the germline V gene. In DNA, the CDR3 is TGTGCCAGCAGCTTAACAAGGGCCTCGAACACCGGGGAGCTGTTTTTT. As protein: CASSLTRASNTGELFF. Filled out from reference TRBV7-3 and TRBJ2-2, the complete variable domain reads GAGVSQTPSNKVTEKGKYVELRCDPISGHTALYWYRQSLGQGPEFLIYFQGTGAADDSGLPNDRFFAVRPEGSVSTLKIQRTERGDSAVYLCASSLTRASNTGELFFGEGSRLTVL.

V gene TRBV19 combines with J gene TRBJ2-1; D unclear. The CDR3 covers 13 residues. CDR1 and CDR2 from the germline V gene are LNHDA and SQIVND (reference sequence). Trimming pared 3 bases from V and 8 bases from J, leaving 11 bases between. In DNA form, the CDR3 reads TGTGCCAGTAGTATGAGTTTTGGGTATGAGCAGTTCTTC. This translates into CASSMSFGYEQFF.

The rearrangement uses TRBV24-1 and TRBJ1-4, with D possibly matching TRBD1 (6 bases). CDR1 and CDR2 (germline): KGHDR, SFDVKD. V was cut by 2 bases and J by 7 bases, with 16 bases left in between. The CDR3 extends over 16 amino acids. In DNA, the CDR3 is TGTGCCACCAGTGATTCCCGGACAGTTCGGGGTGAAAAACTGTTTTTT. Translated: CATSDSRTVRGEKLFF.

The chain carries TRBV21-1 and TRBJ2-5; TRBD2, the table's D call, lacks a check against the DNA. TRBV21-1 is noted as a pseudogene. The CDR3 loop spans 15 amino acids. The CDR3 loop is CASSPTSGNQETQYF. In DNA, the CDR3 is TGTGCCAGCAGCCCCACTAGCGGGAACCAAGAGACCCAGTACTTC.

The chain uses TRBV2 and TRBJ2-3; 10 nucleotides agree with TRBD2. The V and J ends lost 2 bases and 5 bases, in that order; junction bases with no gene match: 7. The CDR3 consists of 16 residues. Germline-derived CDR1 and CDR2 are SNHLY and FYNNEI. In DNA form, the CDR3 reads TGTGCCAGCAGTGAAATGCCTAGCGGGAGTGGAGATACGCAGTATTTT. This encodes CASSEMPSGSGDTQYF.

The rearrangement uses TRBV5-8 and TRBJ1-5; unclear D gene. The germline V gene has CDR1 SGHTS and CDR2 YDEGEE. Trimming shortened V by 0 bases and J by 1 base, and 8 bases separated the two germline ends. CDR3 size: 15 residues. CDR3 loop: CASSLVSFSNQPQHF. DNA of the CDR3: TGTGCCAGCAGCTTGGTGAGTTTCAGCAATCAGCCCCAGCATTTT.

CDR3 loop: CATSRPGTGNYGYTF. As DNA, the CDR3 is TGTGCCACCAGCAGGCCCGGGACCGGTAACTATGGCTACACCTTC. The chain couples TRBV15 to TRBJ1-2, with D possibly TRBD1 on 5 matching bases. The V end was cut by 3 bases, the J end by 1 base, with 12 bases between. The germline V gene has CDR1 LNHNV and CDR2 YYDKDF (reference sequence). This CDR3 is built from 15 residues.